A single sample is the source of the 21 T cell receptor beta chains below, sequenced in a study of shared clonotypes between healthy human individuals. Data came from immunoSEQ multiplex PCR; TCRdb stores just in-frame clones and leaves some out. The data contain about 2.3 million clones, 93% of them seen just once; the ten biggest clones take up 0.39%. Sequencing was performed on naive CD4+ T cells from PBMCs. Subset indicated: CD45RA+ positively selected. The receptor set was obtained from a man aged 18-30 years in good health. Some clones in this sample may be carry-over from other donors' samples.

CDR3 sequence reads: CASSWAGGKLFF. The CDR3 nucleotides read TGTGCCAGCAGTTGGGCAGGTGGAAAACTGTTTTTT. This chain links TRBV27 with TRBJ1-4, with D uncertain. Between the trimmed V and J ends, which lost 4 bases and 10 bases, there was a span of 10 bases. CDR1 is MNHEY and CDR2 is SMNVEV in the germline V gene (reference sequence). The CDR3 is made up of 12 amino acids.

The chain joins TRBV19 to TRBJ2-1; the match to TRBD1 covers 9 bases. Germline CDR1 reads LNHDA; CDR2 reads SQIVND (reference sequence). The V gene end was trimmed by 2 bases and the J gene end by 4 bases; junction bases not matched to a gene: 6. The CDR3 has 16 amino acids. The CDR3 protein is CASSIWGQGLYNEQFF. CDR3 coding DNA: TGTGCCAGTAGTATATGGGGACAGGGTCTTTACAATGAGCAGTTCTTC.

Details on this clone: Other nucleotide sequences from this sample produce the same CDR3. The chain recombines TRBV29-1 with TRBJ1-1, with D possibly matching TRBD1 (5 bases). This CDR3 is built from 12 residues. Looked up from germline, CDR1 is SQVTM and CDR2 is ANQGSEA. V was trimmed by 5 bases and J by 5 bases, leaving 12 bases between them. Here the CDR3 reads CSVHQGGTEAFF. CDR3 coding DNA: TGCAGCGTTCACCAGGGCGGGACTGAAGCTTTCTTT.

This sequence joins TRBV7-6 and TRBJ2-1, with 12 bases matching TRBD2. Germline CDR1 and CDR2: SGHVS and FNYEAQ. This CDR3 comprises 15 residues. V was clipped by 1 base and J by 10 bases; unmatched bases: 5. CDR3 residues: CASSLESSGREEQFF. CDR3 coding DNA: TGTGCCAGCAGCTTAGAGTCTAGCGGGAGGGAAGAGCAGTTCTTC.

This chain joins TRBV4-2 and TRBJ1-1; tentatively, D is TRBD1 (5 bases). Germline V gives CDR1 LGHNA, CDR2 YNFKEQ. The CDR3 loop spans 14 amino acids. Trimming took 5 bases from V and 1 from J, leaving 11 bases between them. In DNA form, the CDR3 reads TGTGCCAGCAGCAGGGGTCGTCAGAACACTGAAGCTTTCTTT. It specifies CASSRGRQNTEAFF.

The J gene is TRBJ1-2, the V gene TRBV7-9; a possible D gene is TRBD1 (5 bases). The germline gives CDR1 SEHNR, CDR2 FQNEAQ (reference sequence). The CDR3 sequence is 15 residues long. V shed 2 bases and J shed 8 bases, with 18 bases lying between them. Here the CDR3 DNA reads TGTGCCAGCAGCTTAAGCAGGGCAATATATGGAGGCTACACCTTC. This codes for CASSLSRAIYGGYTF.

The V call is TRBV2, the J call TRBJ2-1, with 9 bases aligning to TRBD2. V lost 5 bases, J lost 10 bases, and 12 bases stayed unmatched. Germline values: CDR1 SNHLY, CDR2 FYNNEI. This CDR3 is 15 amino acids long. The CDR3 bases are TGTGCCAGCAGTACGACTAGCGGCCTAACAATGGAGCAGTTCTTC. Its protein product is CASSTTSGLTMEQFF. The whole variable domain, filled in from reference TRBV2 and TRBJ2-1, reads EPEVTQTPSHQVTQMGQEVILRCVPISNHLYFYWYRQILGQKVEFLVSFYNNEISEKSEIFDDQFSVERPDGSNFTLKIRSTKLEDSAMYFCASSTTSGLTMEQFFGPGTRLTVL.

DNA for the CDR3: TGTGCCAGCAGCCAACCTGCTCGCGGCGGGGAGCTGTTTTTT. Residues: CASSQPARGGELFF. The chain has TRBV4-2 and TRBJ2-2; D is unclear. Germline lookup yields CDR1 LGHNA and CDR2 YNFKEQ. This CDR3 region has 14 residues. The V gene lost 2 bases and the J gene lost 7 bases, with 11 bases spanning the gap.

V gene TRBV7-6 combines with J gene TRBJ2-1, with D possibly being TRBD2 (5 bases). CDR3 length equals 17 residues. Between the trimmed V and J ends, which lost 5 bases and 5 bases, there was a span of 22 bases. The germline CDR1 and CDR2 sequences are SGHVS and FNYEAQ. CDR3 bases: TGTGCCAGCAGCCCATTCAGTGGCGGGTGGGCAGACAATGAGCAGTTCTTC. This sequence encodes CASSPFSGGWADNEQFF.

Concerning this clone itself: Additional DNA sequences in this sample encode the identical CDR3. J is TRBJ1-2 and V is TRBV7-2; 10 positions agree with TRBD1. V was pared by 5 bases and J by 4 bases, with 4 bases of the junction left unmatched. The CDR3 is 14 amino acids. The germline CDR1 and CDR2 sequences are SGHTA and FQGNSA. CDR3 in DNA: TGTGCCAGCAGCCCGGGACAGGGGCCCTATGGCTACACCTTC. It encodes CASSPGQGPYGYTF.

The CDR3 coding sequence is TGTGCCAGCAGTGAATGGACTAGCGGGGGGGGACGGTCCTACGAGCAGTACTTC. This translates into CASSEWTSGGGRSYEQYF. This chain uses TRBV25-1 with TRBJ2-7; 15 nucleotides align to TRBD2. Germline-derived CDR1 and CDR2 are MGHDK and SYGVNS. The CDR3 covers 18 residues. V was pared by 1 base and J by 1 base, with 5 bases of the junction left unmatched.

The chain carries TRBV10-3 and TRBJ2-7; a weak D match, TRBD2 (5 bases). Germline CDR1 reads ENHRY; CDR2 reads SYGVKD. The CDR3 is 14 residues long. Deletions cut 0 bases from V and 0 bases from J, with 6 bases between. Written as DNA, the CDR3 is TGTGCCATCAGTGAGTCGAGGGACTCCTACGAGCAGTACTTC. Its protein product is CAISESRDSYEQYF.

The chain employs TRBV4-1 and TRBJ1-1, with D perhaps matching TRBD1 (6 bases). From germline, CDR1 is MGHRA and CDR2 YSYEKL. The CDR3 loop spans 16 amino acids. V was trimmed by 1 base and J by 2 bases, leaving 14 bases between them. CDR3 DNA: TGCGCCAGCAGCCAAGGCCAGGGGCCAATTAACACTGAAGCTTTCTTT. Translating it yields CASSQGQGPINTEAFF.

This chain joins TRBV19 and TRBJ1-4; D call uncertain. Germline V gene lookup returns CDR1 LNHDA and CDR2 SQIVND (reference sequence). V was pared by 6 bases and J by 7 bases, with 27 bases between. The CDR3 covers 18 residues. CDR3 sequence: CASRTLAGPLAPSEKLFF. DNA of the CDR3: TGTGCCAGTAGGACATTGGCCGGACCCCTGGCTCCGAGTGAAAAACTGTTTTTT.

Of note for this clone: In the same sample, other DNA sequences code for this CDR3. V and J are TRBV6-5 and TRBJ1-1; D not certain. Germline CDR1 is MNHEY and CDR2 is SVGAGI. This CDR3 contains 12 residues. Trimming cost V 6 bases and J 1 base, with 6 bases left between them. In nucleotides, the CDR3 is TGTGCCAGCAGCCGAGGGAACACTGAAGCTTTCTTT. This sequence encodes CASSRGNTEAFF.

Notes on this clone: Other DNA sequences in this specimen translate into the identical CDR3. This chain uses TRBV28 with TRBJ2-1; D unclear. V was clipped by 2 bases and J by 7 bases, with 3 bases between them. Germline V gene lookup returns CDR1 MDHEN and CDR2 SYDVKM. The CDR3 runs 11 residues. This CDR3 is CASSLRNEQFF. The CDR3 DNA reads as TGTGCCAGCAGTTTAAGAAATGAGCAGTTCTTC.

The genes are TRBV2 and TRBJ2-1; 7 nucleotides align to TRBD2. Looked up from germline, CDR1 is SNHLY and CDR2 is FYNNEI. The CDR3 has 12 amino acids. J was trimmed by 10 bases and V by 4 bases; bases with no gene match: 4. The CDR3 here is CASSGEGHEQFF. In nucleotides, the CDR3 is TGTGCCAGCAGTGGGGAGGGGCACGAGCAGTTCTTC.

To note about this clone: Other DNA sequences in this sample translate to the same CDR3. V usage is TRBV19 and J usage is TRBJ2-1; D is unclear. The CDR3 loop spans 14 amino acids. The V end was cut by 4 bases, the J end by 0 bases, with 7 bases between. Germline V gives CDR1 LNHDA, CDR2 SQIVND (reference sequence). The CDR3 region has the DNA TGTGCCAGTAGTAGCGGTAGCTCCTACAATGAGCAGTTCTTC. Its protein is CASSSGSSYNEQFF.

About this clone itself: This sample also contains other DNA sequences that code for the same CDR3. The rearrangement links TRBV11-2 to TRBJ2-1; 7 bases fit TRBD2. The CDR3 has 14 residues. V was pared by 1 base and J by 7 bases, with 4 bases of the junction left unmatched. The germline V gene has CDR1 SGHAT and CDR2 FQNNGV. CDR3 protein: CASSLGLARNEQFF. The CDR3 nucleotides read TGTGCCAGCAGCTTAGGACTAGCTAGGAATGAGCAGTTCTTC.

This rearrangement joins TRBV11-2 to TRBJ1-1; D is uncertain. Trimming pared 0 bases from V and 4 bases from J, leaving 6 bases between. CDR1 and CDR2 (germline): SGHAT, FQNNGV. This CDR3 has 13 residues. CDR3 in DNA: TGTGCCAGCAGCTTAGACCCTGGCACTGAAGCTTTCTTT. This codes for CASSLDPGTEAFF.

The CDR3 sequence is CASSAHRGKKPYEQYF. The CDR3, as DNA: TGTGCCAGCAGCGCCCACCGGGGAAAAAAACCCTACGAGCAGTACTTC. The chain recombines TRBV11-2 with TRBJ2-7, with D maybe TRBD2 (5 bases). Trimming removed 5 bases at V and 2 bases at J, with 19 bases between. In germline, CDR1 is SGHAT, CDR2 FQNNGV. The CDR3 extends over 16 amino acids. The full variable domain, with the rest looked up from reference TRBV11-2 and TRBJ2-7, is EAGVAQSPRYKIIEKRQSVAFWCNPISGHATLYWYQQILGQGPKLLIQFQNNGVVDDSQLPKDRFSAERLKGVDSTLKIQPAKLEDSAVYLCASSAHRGKKPYEQYFGPGTRLTVT.